This TCR beta chain was recorded in a study of follicular helper T cells after annual influenza vaccination. Study as a whole: Blood was drawn on days 0, 7 and 28 after vaccination.

A few counts support this clone. Noted time point: 2015-2016 season, pre-vaccination. The CDR3 totals 14 residues. Per germline, CDR1 SGHVS and CDR2 FQNEAQ. J was trimmed by 2 bases and V by 4 bases; bases with no gene match: 5. TCRdb's table, derived via immunoSEQ multiplex PCR, lists solely in-frame clones and lacks some. The sample includes about 14,000 clones, more than 65% seen only once; the top ten take approximately 0.4%. The genes are TRBV7-8 and TRBJ2-7; 7 bases map to TRBD1. This receptor was taken from an adult who received the influenza vaccine. The material sequenced was CXCR5- memory CD4+ T cells sorted from blood, taken on the day of influenza vaccination. The CDR3 here is CASSSPQGTYEQYF. The CDR3 region has the DNA TGTGCCAGCAGCTCACCACAGGGGACCTACGAGCAGTACTTC.